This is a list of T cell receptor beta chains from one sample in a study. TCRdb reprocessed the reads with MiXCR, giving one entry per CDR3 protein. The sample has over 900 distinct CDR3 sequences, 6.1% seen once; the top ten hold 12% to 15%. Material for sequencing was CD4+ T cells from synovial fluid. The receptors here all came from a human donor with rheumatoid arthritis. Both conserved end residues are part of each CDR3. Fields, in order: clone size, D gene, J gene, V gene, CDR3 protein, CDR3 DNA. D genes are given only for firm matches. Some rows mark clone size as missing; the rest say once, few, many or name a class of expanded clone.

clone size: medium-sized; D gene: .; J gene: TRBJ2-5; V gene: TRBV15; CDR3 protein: CATSFSTVQETQYF; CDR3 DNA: TGTGCCACCAGCTTCTCGACGGTCCAAGAGACCCAGTACTTC
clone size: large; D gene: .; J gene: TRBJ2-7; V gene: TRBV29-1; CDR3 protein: CSVESRTGGLAGGSYEQYF; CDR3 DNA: TGCAGCGTCGAAAGTCGGACAGGGGGTCTAGCGGGAGGCTCCTACGAGCAGTACTTC
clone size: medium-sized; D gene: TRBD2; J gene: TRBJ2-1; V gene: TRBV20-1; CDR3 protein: CSASPASGMGFF; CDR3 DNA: TGCAGTGCTAGCCCTGCTAGCGGGATGGGGTTCTTC
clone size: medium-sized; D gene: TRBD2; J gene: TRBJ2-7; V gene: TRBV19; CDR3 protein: CASSTGLGPYEQYF; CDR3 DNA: TGTGCCAGTAGTACCGGACTAGGTCCCTACGAGCAGTACTTC
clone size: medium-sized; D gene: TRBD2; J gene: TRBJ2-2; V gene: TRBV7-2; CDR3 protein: CASLGTSVNTGELFF; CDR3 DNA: TGTGCCAGCTTAGGGACTAGCGTGAACACCGGGGAGCTGTTTTTT
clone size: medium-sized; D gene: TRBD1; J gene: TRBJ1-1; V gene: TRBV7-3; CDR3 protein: CASSSRAGGGDTEAFF; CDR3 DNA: TGTGCCAGCAGCTCACGTGCAGGGGGCGGCGACACTGAAGCTTTCTTT
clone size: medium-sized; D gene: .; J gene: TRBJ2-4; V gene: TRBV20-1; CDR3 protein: CSARVGVGAKNIQYF; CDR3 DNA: TGCAGTGCTAGGGTAGGGGTTGGAGCCAAAAACATTCAGTACTTC
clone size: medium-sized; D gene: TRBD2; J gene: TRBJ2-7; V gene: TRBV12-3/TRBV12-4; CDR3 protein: CASSPRTSGSYEQYF; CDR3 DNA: TGTGCCAGCAGTCCTAGGACTAGCGGGAGCTACGAGCAGTACTTC
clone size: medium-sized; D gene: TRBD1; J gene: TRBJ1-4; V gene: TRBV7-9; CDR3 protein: CASSLETGGEKLFF; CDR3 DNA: TGTGCCAGCAGCTTGGAGACAGGGGGCGAAAAACTGTTTTTT
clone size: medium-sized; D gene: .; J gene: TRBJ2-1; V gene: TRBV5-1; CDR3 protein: CASSLGPNNEQFF; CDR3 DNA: TGCGCCAGCAGCTTGGGACCAAACAATGAGCAGTTCTTC
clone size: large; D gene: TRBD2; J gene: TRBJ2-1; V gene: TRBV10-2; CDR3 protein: CARSSGAFNEQFF; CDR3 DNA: TGCGCCAGAAGTAGCGGGGCCTTTAATGAGCAGTTCTTC
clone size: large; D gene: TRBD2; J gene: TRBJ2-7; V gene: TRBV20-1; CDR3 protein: CSARQGWRGSGRAYEQYF; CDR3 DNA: TGCAGTGCTAGACAGGGCTGGCGTGGGAGCGGGAGGGCCTACGAGCAGTACTTC
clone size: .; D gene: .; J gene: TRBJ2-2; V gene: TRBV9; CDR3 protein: CAGSVLLGDTGELFF; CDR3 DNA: TGTGCCGGCAGCGTATTACTAGGGGACACCGGGGAGCTGTTTTTC
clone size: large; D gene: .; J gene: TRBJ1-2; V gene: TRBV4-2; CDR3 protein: CASSQERTGGYTF; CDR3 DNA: TGTGCCAGCAGCCAAGAGAGAACGGGCGGCTACACCTTC
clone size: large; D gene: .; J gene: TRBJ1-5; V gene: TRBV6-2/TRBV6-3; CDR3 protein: CASKFSQGSNQPQHF; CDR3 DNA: TGTGCCAGCAAGTTTTCTCAGGGTAGCAATCAGCCCCAGCATTTT
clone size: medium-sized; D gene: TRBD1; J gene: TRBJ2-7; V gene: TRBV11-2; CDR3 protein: CASSLGGDRGGEQYF; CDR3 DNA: TGTGCCAGCAGCCTAGGGGGGGACAGGGGAGGCGAGCAGTACTTC
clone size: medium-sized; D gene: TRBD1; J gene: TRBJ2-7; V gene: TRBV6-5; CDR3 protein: CASRPDRGLSYEQYF; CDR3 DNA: TGTGCCAGCAGGCCGGACAGGGGATTAAGCTACGAGCAGTACTTC
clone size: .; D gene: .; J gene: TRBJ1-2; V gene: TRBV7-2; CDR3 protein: CASSFYICSAGLPTGGAKGGYTF; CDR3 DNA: .
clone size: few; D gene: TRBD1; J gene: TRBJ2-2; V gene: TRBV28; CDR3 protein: CASSSWGQGRTGELFF; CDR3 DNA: TGTGCCAGCAGTTCCTGGGGACAGGGACGGACCGGGGAGCTGTTTTTT
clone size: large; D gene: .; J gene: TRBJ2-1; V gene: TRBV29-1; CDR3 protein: CSVLRDYNEQFF; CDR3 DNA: TGCAGCGTACTCCGGGACTACAATGAGCAGTTCTTC
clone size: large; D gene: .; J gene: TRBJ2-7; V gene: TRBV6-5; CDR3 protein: CASSYSPLTGTPSYEQYF; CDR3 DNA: TGTGCCAGCAGTTACTCGCCCCTCACTGGGACACCATCCTACGAGCAGTACTTC
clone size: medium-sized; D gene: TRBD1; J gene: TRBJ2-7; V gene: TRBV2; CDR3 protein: CASRTGTGAYEQYF; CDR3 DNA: TGTGCCAGCAGGACCGGGACAGGCGCCTACGAGCAGTACTTC
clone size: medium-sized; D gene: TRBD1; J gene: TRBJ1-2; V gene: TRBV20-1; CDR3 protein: CSARQGNSYGYTF; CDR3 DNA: TGCAGTGCAAGACAGGGGAATAGCTATGGCTACACCTTC
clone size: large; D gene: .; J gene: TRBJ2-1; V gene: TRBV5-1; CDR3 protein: CASSIGPSNEQFF; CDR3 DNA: TGCGCCAGCAGCATCGGGCCCTCCAATGAGCAGTTCTTC
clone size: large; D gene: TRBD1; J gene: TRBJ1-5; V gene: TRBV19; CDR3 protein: CASGTDRGNNQPQHF; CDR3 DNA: TGTGCCAGCGGGACGGACAGGGGGAATAATCAGCCCCAGCATTTT
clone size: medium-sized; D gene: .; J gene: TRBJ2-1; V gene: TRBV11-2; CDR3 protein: CASSPTTGVGNEQFF; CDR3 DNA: TGTGCCAGCAGCCCGACCACGGGAGTAGGTAATGAGCAGTTCTTC